This section outlines one T cell receptor beta chain sequence together with its context. CDR1 and CDR2 from the germline V gene are SGDLS and YYNGEE. The V gene end was trimmed by 0 bases and the J gene end by 7 bases; junction bases not matched to a gene: 4. The CDR3 covers 15 residues. Libraries were prepared by immunoSEQ multiplex PCR; TCRdb keeps only in-frame clonotypes and omits some of them. The sample contains 81,000 or so clones, approximately 91% of which appear only once. This sample is drawn from a study of blood T cell repertoires in COVID-19. Study background: Acute and convalescent COVID-19 specimens originated in the United States, Italy and Spain. PBMCs, B-cell-depleted T cells, or T cells provided the cDNA or gDNA that made up the material.

Specimen: peripheral blood. The source of this sequence is a man between 65 and 85 years old with active or convalescent COVID-19. The chain has TRBV9 and TRBJ2-1; 10 nucleotides agree with TRBD2. The CDR3 is CASSVVASGGNEQFF. CDR3 in DNA: TGTGCCAGCAGCGTAGTTGCTAGCGGGGGAAATGAGCAGTTCTTC.